These T cell receptor beta chains were read from a single sample in a study of T-cell memory formation after mild COVID-19. TCRdb independently ran MiXCR on the 5' RACE reads; one entry per CDR3 protein. The sample holds roughly 280,000 distinct CDR3 sequences, roughly 16% seen once. Sequenced material: PBMCs or a T cell subset sorted from them (not recorded which). The receptors originated from a man aged 18 to 30 who had mild COVID-19 (a few samples of this study predate the infection). Cell type and time point are not known. CDR3s leave out the opening cysteine and the closing phenylalanine or tryptophan.

CDR3 length: 12; V gene: TRBV5-1; J gene: TRBJ1-4; CDR3 protein: ASSSGAYNEKLF
CDR3 length: 14; V gene: TRBV5-1; J gene: TRBJ2-3; CDR3 protein: ASSLVAGPNTDTQY
CDR3 length: 14; V gene: TRBV7-9; J gene: TRBJ2-2; CDR3 protein: ASSRAGPTLGGELF
CDR3 length: 10; V gene: TRBV28; J gene: TRBJ1-6; CDR3 protein: ASGTAHSPLH
CDR3 length: 9; V gene: TRBV29-1; J gene: TRBJ2-7; CDR3 protein: SVVTLLEQY
CDR3 length: 13; V gene: TRBV12-3/TRBV12-4; J gene: TRBJ2-2; CDR3 protein: ASSTTSGGSGELF
CDR3 length: 11; V gene: TRBV20-1; J gene: TRBJ2-7; CDR3 protein: SAPRTGSYEQY
CDR3 length: 12; V gene: TRBV7-9; J gene: TRBJ2-2; CDR3 protein: ASSGRGDPGELF
CDR3 length: 11; V gene: TRBV28; J gene: TRBJ2-5; CDR3 protein: ASRLGTPETQY
CDR3 length: 11; V gene: TRBV4-1; J gene: TRBJ2-5; CDR3 protein: ASSQSGVQTQY
CDR3 length: 13; V gene: TRBV7-9; J gene: TRBJ1-3; CDR3 protein: ASSSPGHSGNTIY
CDR3 length: 12; V gene: TRBV5-4; J gene: TRBJ1-3; CDR3 protein: ASSKDTSGNTIY
CDR3 length: 10; V gene: TRBV7-2; J gene: TRBJ1-4; CDR3 protein: ASSSSAEKLF
CDR3 length: 13; V gene: TRBV7-9; J gene: TRBJ2-1; CDR3 protein: ASTLGVSSYNEQF
CDR3 length: 10; V gene: TRBV28; J gene: TRBJ1-2; CDR3 protein: ASTLWGSGYT
CDR3 length: 11; V gene: TRBV10-3; J gene: TRBJ2-3; CDR3 protein: AISVASPDTQY
CDR3 length: 11; V gene: TRBV3-1; J gene: TRBJ1-4; CDR3 protein: ASSQQDNEKLF
CDR3 length: 12; V gene: TRBV6-5; J gene: TRBJ2-2; CDR3 protein: ASRAGGPTGELF
CDR3 length: 13; V gene: TRBV3-1; J gene: TRBJ2-5; CDR3 protein: ASSAWDLEGETQY
CDR3 length: 11; V gene: TRBV6-5; J gene: TRBJ1-1; CDR3 protein: ASSGLGKTEAF
CDR3 length: 13; V gene: TRBV2; J gene: TRBJ1-1; CDR3 protein: ASSSRMPMNTEAF
CDR3 length: 13; V gene: TRBV28; J gene: TRBJ2-3; CDR3 protein: ASSKGQTRTDTQY
CDR3 length: 10; V gene: TRBV19; J gene: TRBJ1-1; CDR3 protein: ASSKTRTEAF
CDR3 length: 12; V gene: TRBV9; J gene: TRBJ1-2; CDR3 protein: ASSVGVGAHGYT